The TCR beta chain described here comes from a study of blood T cell repertoires in COVID-19. Study-level background: Both acute and convalescent COVID-19 samples were obtained from the United States, Italy and Spain. T cells, B-cell-depleted T cells, or PBMCs supplied cDNA or gDNA.

V was clipped by 2 bases and J by 3 bases; unmatched bases: 3. This CDR3 has 15 amino acids. CDR1 is MNHNY, CDR2 SVGAGI, per germline (reference sequence). Authors' analysis steps: Using reference gene primer amplification, nucleated cell counts were estimated. Clones were read by immunoSEQ multiplex PCR, and TCRdb kept only the in-frame ones, dropping some. The DNA gave D and trimming, while V, J and clone size come from that table. The table includes approximately 100,000 clones, approximately 90% detected once. The rearrangement joins TRBV6-6 to TRBJ1-2; 10 nucleotides agree with TRBD1. The sample taken for sequencing was peripheral blood. This clonotype was obtained from a man in his 60s with acute or convalescent COVID-19. The CDR3, as DNA: TGTGCCAGCAGTTACGTGGGGACAGGGGACTATGGCTACACCTTC. Translation: CASSYVGTGDYGYTF.